This T cell receptor beta chain came from a study of blood T cell repertoires in COVID-19. In the original analysis: Reference gene primer amplification in the assay estimated nucleated cell counts. TCRdb's copy holds only in-frame clones and misses some; the assay was immunoSEQ multiplex PCR. Clone size and the V and J calls come from that table; the DNA yielded D and trimming. Seen here are some 150,000 clones, over 60% observed once, and the top ten hold approximately 9.4%. The TCR originated in a woman between 45 and 60 years old with active or convalescent COVID-19. Sequenced: peripheral blood.

CDR3 DNA: TGTGCCAGCAGCCAAGATAAGGCGGGGGCCCTCAATGAGCAGTTCTTC. Its protein is CASSQDKAGALNEQFF. The genes are TRBV4-2 and TRBJ2-1; tentative D call: TRBD2 (7 bases). Germline-derived CDR1 and CDR2 are LGHNA and YNFKEQ. The germline V and J ends were trimmed by 0 bases and 6 bases, with 15 bases remaining between them. The CDR3 consists of 16 residues.